Included here is one T cell receptor beta chain sequence, with context. Germline-derived CDR1 and CDR2 are MDHEN and SYDVKM. V shed 3 bases and J shed 1 base, with 12 bases lying between them. CDR3 length: 15 amino acids. The data are from a study of blood T cell repertoires in COVID-19. Overall study context: Sites in the United States, Italy and Spain provided acute and convalescent COVID-19 samples. PBMCs, B-cell-depleted T cells, or T cells were the source of the cDNA or gDNA that made up the material.

Source study methods: Quantification of nucleated cells was approximated via reference gene primer amplification. TCRdb keeps only in-frame clones here, not all; method: immunoSEQ multiplex PCR. D and trimming come from the DNA, and the V and J calls and clone size come from that table. Counted here are tens of thousands of clones, over 80% occurring once; the ten biggest clones make up around 9.7%. This TCR came from a human donor in a cohort sampled during active COVID-19. This rearrangement joins TRBV28 to TRBJ1-1; D not certain. The sample consisted of peripheral blood. The CDR3 DNA reads TGTGCCAGCAGTTTTCGCCCCCAGGCGAACACTGAAGCTTTCTTT. It yields the protein CASSFRPQANTEAFF.